These T cell receptor beta chains were read from a single sample in a study of a mutant IDH1 vaccine in newly diagnosed glioma. For these receptors, no antigen is known. Generated by immunoSEQ multiplex PCR, the TCRdb table keeps only in-frame clones and is missing some. The sample includes 39,000 or so clones, approximately 80% of them seen just once. This specimen was PBMCs, taken from a glioma patient whose treatment included an IDH1 peptide vaccine. Source of these receptors: a man in his forties with glioma. Each CDR3 is given with its conserved first and last residue.

CDR3aa: CSVDGTGSEAFF
v_gene: TRBV29-1
j_gene: TRBJ1-1

CDR3aa: CASSFMGNEQFF
v_gene: TRBV5-6
j_gene: TRBJ2-1

CDR3aa: CASSFKGGGELFF
v_gene: TRBV5-4
j_gene: TRBJ2-2

CDR3aa: CASSLGQGAYSNQPQHF
v_gene: TRBV5-6
j_gene: TRBJ1-5

CDR3aa: CASSYVYQETQYF
v_gene: TRBV6-6
j_gene: TRBJ2-5

CDR3aa: CASSYWGAFF
v_gene: TRBV10-1
j_gene: TRBJ1-1

CDR3aa: CASSYFPDSPSSPLHF
v_gene: TRBV6-5
j_gene: TRBJ1-6

CDR3aa: CASSLPLGSQETQYF
v_gene: TRBV5-1
j_gene: TRBJ2-5

CDR3aa: CASSLGDRGLAGGYTF
v_gene: TRBV5-6
j_gene: TRBJ1-2

CDR3aa: CASSGRIAVGGNTIYF
v_gene: TRBV9
j_gene: TRBJ1-3

CDR3aa: CASSGQGPVGPQHF
v_gene: TRBV2
j_gene: TRBJ1-5

CDR3aa: CATAGQSREKLFF
v_gene: TRBV18
j_gene: TRBJ1-4

CDR3aa: CASSSQDNQPQHF
v_gene: TRBV2
j_gene: TRBJ1-5

CDR3aa: CASSLDLPSGYTF
v_gene: TRBV7-9
j_gene: TRBJ1-2

CDR3aa: CASSISGTSEAFF
v_gene: TRBV10-1
j_gene: TRBJ1-1

CDR3aa: CASSARILTTGGYTF
v_gene: TRBV27
j_gene: TRBJ1-2

CDR3aa: CASSPLGGTEAFF
v_gene: TRBV27
j_gene: TRBJ1-1

CDR3aa: CASRGTGGRETQYF
v_gene: TRBV6-6
j_gene: TRBJ2-5

CDR3aa: CASSLGLLAGGQETQYF
v_gene: TRBV7-9
j_gene: TRBJ2-5

CDR3aa: CASSLEDRANTEAFF
v_gene: TRBV7-6
j_gene: TRBJ1-1

CDR3aa: CSVAETDNTEAFF
v_gene: TRBV29-1
j_gene: TRBJ1-1

CDR3aa: CASGPNTDTQYF
v_gene: TRBV10-1
j_gene: TRBJ2-3

CDR3aa: CASRGRQGGSINSPLHF
v_gene: TRBV25-1
j_gene: TRBJ1-6

CDR3aa: CASKRQGRGAFF
v_gene: TRBV19
j_gene: TRBJ1-1

CDR3aa: CASRPKLTGTIYEQYF
v_gene: TRBV23-1
j_gene: TRBJ2-7

CDR3aa: CASSAQGTYSYNEQFF
v_gene: TRBV10-1
j_gene: TRBJ2-1

CDR3aa: CASSYPPGTGREKLFF
v_gene: TRBV6-6
j_gene: TRBJ1-4